One and the same sample provided the 20 T cell receptor beta chains below, sequenced in a study of blood T cell repertoires in COVID-19. Libraries were prepared by immunoSEQ multiplex PCR; TCRdb keeps only in-frame clonotypes and omits some of them. The repertoire holds 250,000 to 300,000 clones, approximately 90% seen once, with about 1.1% in the top ten. The material sequenced was PBMCs or T cells enriched from blood (not recorded which). These receptors were obtained from a woman aged 25 to 45 who had recovered from COVID-19.

The V call is TRBV7-3, the J call TRBJ1-5, with 7 bases aligning to TRBD1. The V and J ends lost 5 bases and 4 bases, in that order; junction bases with no gene match: 8. CDR3 size: 15 residues. Germline assignment: CDR1 SGHTA and CDR2 FQGTGA. CDR3 sequence reads: CASSEKGAPNQPQHF. The DNA for the CDR3 is TGTGCCAGCAGCGAGAAGGGGGCCCCTAATCAGCCCCAGCATTTT.

The chain joins TRBV19 to TRBJ2-7; 8 bases are a match to TRBD1. The CDR3 consists of 14 residues. Per the germline V gene, CDR1 is LNHDA and CDR2 is SQIVND (reference sequence). The V gene end was trimmed by 4 bases and the J gene end by 4 bases; junction bases not matched to a gene: 6. The DNA of the CDR3 is TGTGCCAGTAGTAGGGCAGGGGGCGAGTACGAGCAGTACTTC. Translation gives CASSRAGGEYEQYF.

CDR3 amino acids: CASSYGGRYGYTF. The CDR3 coding sequence is TGTGCCAGCAGTTACGGCGGAAGATATGGCTACACCTTC. J is TRBJ1-2 and V is TRBV6-2 or TRBV6-3; no reliable D call. V shed 2 bases and J shed 5 bases, with 9 bases lying between them. Germline V gene sequence: CDR1 MNHEY, CDR2 SVGEGT. This CDR3 comprises 13 residues.

V is TRBV7-9 and J is TRBJ1-5, with 10 bases fitting TRBD1. The CDR3 runs 16 residues. The junction had 8 bases not matched to a gene; V was cut back by 5 bases and J by 4 bases. Germline V gene data show CDR1 as SEHNR and CDR2 as FQNEAQ (reference sequence). The CDR3: CASSPGTGEGNQPQHF. The CDR3 DNA reads TGTGCCAGCAGCCCCGGGACAGGGGAGGGAAATCAGCCCCAGCATTTT.

The chain couples TRBV4-3 to TRBJ2-2, with 7 bases matching TRBD1. Trimming at V came to 2 bases and at J to 4 bases, leaving 13 bases not matched to a gene. The CDR3 contains 18 residues. Germline-derived CDR1 and CDR2 are LGHNA and YSLEER. The CDR3, as DNA: TGCGCCAGCAGCCAACTTGGGTTTAGAGACAGGGTCACCGGGGAGCTGTTTTTT. Amino acids: CASSQLGFRDRVTGELFF.

The J gene is TRBJ1-1, the V gene TRBV28; D may be TRBD1 (6 bases). CDR3 length equals 11 residues. Germline V CDR1 and CDR2: MDHEN, SYDVKM. The V gene lost 6 bases and the J gene lost 7 bases, with 9 bases spanning the gap. The CDR3 spells CASSPQGEAFF. The CDR3 DNA sequence: TGTGCCAGCAGCCCACAGGGTGAAGCTTTCTTT.

Only one count was recorded for this clone. The genes are TRBV24-1 and TRBJ2-1; 8 nucleotides align to TRBD1. V lost 9 bases, J lost 5 bases, and 5 bases stayed unmatched. This CDR3 is built from 13 residues. Germline-derived CDR1 and CDR2 are KGHDR and SFDVKD. The CDR3 DNA sequence: TGTGCCACCGCCCGGGACAGGAACAATGAGCAGTTCTTC. Amino acids: CATARDRNNEQFF.

The chain joins TRBV19 to TRBJ1-2; no reliable D call. The V and J ends lost 5 bases and 1 base respectively, with 8 bases between them. This CDR3 has 13 amino acids. Germline loops: CDR1 LNHDA, CDR2 SQIVND (reference sequence). CDR3 DNA sequence: TGTGCCAGTAGTCGTACAAATAACTATGGCTACACCTTC. Translating gives CASSRTNNYGYTF.

This rearrangement joins TRBV11-2 to TRBJ2-1; 10 bases agree with TRBD2. J was trimmed by 2 bases and V by 4 bases; bases with no gene match: 5. Germline CDR1 is SGHAT and CDR2 is FQNNGV. This CDR3 spans 16 amino acids. CDR3 protein: CASSSPTSGPYNEQFF. Here the CDR3 DNA reads TGTGCCAGCAGCTCGCCGACTAGCGGGCCCTACAATGAGCAGTTCTTC. The entire variable domain, with the rest obtained from reference TRBV11-2 and TRBJ2-1, is as follows: EAGVAQSPRYKIIEKRQSVAFWCNPISGHATLYWYQQILGQGPKLLIQFQNNGVVDDSQLPKDRFSAERLKGVDSTLKIQPAKLEDSAVYLCASSSPTSGPYNEQFFGPGTRLTVL.

This rearrangement joins TRBV6-5 to TRBJ1-2, with D unresolved. V was shortened by 7 bases and J by 6 bases, with 6 bases between the two germline ends. The CDR3 loop spans 10 amino acids. Per germline, CDR1 MNHEY and CDR2 SVGAGI. The CDR3: CASNKNGYTF. The CDR3 DNA sequence: TGTGCCAGCAATAAAAATGGCTACACCTTC.

The V call is TRBV24-1, the J call TRBJ2-5, with D tentatively TRBD1 (6 bases). Trimming stripped 3 bases from V and 1 base from J, with 14 bases between. Looked up from germline, CDR1 is KGHDR and CDR2 is SFDVKD. The CDR3 runs 16 residues. CDR3 DNA sequence: TGTGCCACCAGTGATCCCAGAGTAGGGGGCCAAGAGACCCAGTACTTC. It yields the protein CATSDPRVGGQETQYF.

The chain recombines TRBV5-1 with TRBJ2-5, with TRBD1 matching 8 bases. The CDR3 sequence is 14 residues long. Germline values: CDR1 SGHRS, CDR2 YFSETQ. V was clipped by 2 bases and J by 5 bases; unmatched bases: 5. DNA for the CDR3: TGCGCCAGCAGCTTTAGGGACAGGCAGGAGACCCAGTACTTC. It codes for CASSFRDRQETQYF.

Only one count was recorded for this clone. Mismatch with germline at one junction end may stem from a read error. The chain employs TRBV15 and TRBJ2-7; TRBD2 matches 10 bases. Germline loops: CDR1 LNHNV, CDR2 YYDKDF (reference sequence). The CDR3 totals 14 residues. CDR3 loop: CATSRGGTSGALGF. The CDR3 DNA is TGTGCCACCAGCAGAGGAGGAACTAGCGGGGCTTTGGGCTTC.

CDR3 DNA sequence: TGTGCCAGTAGGAACAAGGAGGCCGGGGAGCTGTTTTTT. Translating gives CASRNKEAGELFF. J is TRBJ2-2 and V is TRBV19, with a possible D match to TRBD2 (5 bases). This CDR3 region has 13 residues. The germline gives CDR1 LNHDA, CDR2 SQIVND (reference sequence). The V end lost 6 bases, the J end lost 6 bases, and 11 bases lay between the germline ends.

The chain employs TRBV3-1 (or the pseudogene TRBV3-2) and TRBJ2-7; 11 bases match TRBD2. Germline loops: CDR1 LGHDT, CDR2 YNNKEL (reference sequence). The junction had 6 bases not matched to a gene; V was cut back by 8 bases and J by 0 bases. The CDR3 is made up of 15 amino acids. Here the CDR3 DNA reads TGTGCCAGCGGTCTAACTAGCGGGAGCTCCTACGAGCAGTACTTC. Residues: CASGLTSGSSYEQYF.

The V call is TRBV27, the J call TRBJ2-7, with 12 bases that match TRBD2. CDR3 length: 14 amino acids. The germline gives CDR1 MNHEY, CDR2 SMNVEV (reference sequence). The trim removed 4 bases at V and 5 bases at J, leaving 3 bases unmatched. The chain's CDR3 is CASSSRLAGDEQYF. CDR3 DNA sequence: TGTGCCAGCAGTTCGCGACTAGCGGGGGACGAGCAGTACTTC.

This chain links TRBV7-8 with TRBJ2-1, with TRBD2 matching 12 bases. The CDR3 is made up of 14 amino acids. V lost 3 bases and J lost 8; bases outside the gene matches: 2. Looked up from germline, CDR1 is SGHVS and CDR2 is FQNEAQ. CDR3 region: CASSLTSGSDEQFF. The CDR3 bases are TGTGCCAGCAGCTTGACTAGCGGGAGTGATGAGCAGTTCTTC.

The rearrangement links TRBV19 to TRBJ1-5; D possibly corresponds to TRBD1 (6 bases). The ends were cut back, 6 bases at V and 0 bases at J, with 21 bases in the middle. CDR1 is LNHDA, CDR2 SQIVND, per germline (reference sequence). CDR3 size: 18 residues. The CDR3 reads CASSERQGQGSSNQPQHF. The CDR3 DNA is TGTGCCAGTAGCGAACGGCAGGGGCAGGGATCTAGCAATCAGCCCCAGCATTTT.

The chain uses TRBV15 and TRBJ2-7; D not resolved. The CDR3 is made up of 15 amino acids. V shed 0 bases and J shed 2 bases, with 11 bases lying between them. From germline, CDR1 is LNHNV and CDR2 YYDKDF (reference sequence). DNA for the CDR3: TGTGCCACCAGCAGAGATCCGGCCAGCGCCTACGAGCAGTACTTC. Translating gives CATSRDPASAYEQYF.

The sample holds one count of this clone. The genes are TRBV28 and TRBJ2-7, with D perhaps matching TRBD2 (6 bases). Germline V lookup: CDR1 MDHEN, CDR2 SYDVKM. This CDR3 is built from 14 residues. V lost 6 bases, J lost 0 bases, and 12 bases lay in between. The CDR3 loop reads CASSPTRASYEQYF. CDR3 DNA sequence: TGTGCCAGCAGCCCGACTAGGGCCTCCTACGAGCAGTACTTC.